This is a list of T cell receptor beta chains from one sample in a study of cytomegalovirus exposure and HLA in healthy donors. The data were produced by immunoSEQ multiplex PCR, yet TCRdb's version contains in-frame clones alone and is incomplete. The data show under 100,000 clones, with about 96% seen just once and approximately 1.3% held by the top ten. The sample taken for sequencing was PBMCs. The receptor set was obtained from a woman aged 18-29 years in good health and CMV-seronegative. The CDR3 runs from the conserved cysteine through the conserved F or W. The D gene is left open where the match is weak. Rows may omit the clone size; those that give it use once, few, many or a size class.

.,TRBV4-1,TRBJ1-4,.,CASSQETVIWEKLFF,TGCGCCAGCAGCCAAGAAACAGTAATATGGGAAAAACTGTTTTTT
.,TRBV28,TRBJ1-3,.,CASERAPTSGNTIYF,TGTGCCAGCGAGAGGGCACCGACCTCTGGAAACACCATATATTTT
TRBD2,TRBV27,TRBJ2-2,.,CASSFFLAVNTGELFF,TGTGCCAGCAGTTTTTTTCTAGCGGTGAACACCGGGGAGCTGTTTTTT
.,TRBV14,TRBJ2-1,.,CASSQDSRRRYNEQFF,TGTGCCAGCAGCCAAGATAGTCGGAGGAGATACAATGAGCAGTTCTTC
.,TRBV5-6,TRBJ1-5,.,CASSRQSRGRVNQPQHF,TGTGCCAGCAGCAGGCAGAGCAGGGGTCGGGTAAATCAGCCCCAGCATTTT
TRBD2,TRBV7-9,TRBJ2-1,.,CASSLRSLAGGEQFF,TGTGCCAGCAGCTTACGGTCATTAGCGGGGGGTGAGCAGTTCTTC
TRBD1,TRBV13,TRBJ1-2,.,CASSLGQRGGAGYGYTF,TGTGCCAGCAGCTTAGGACAGAGAGGGGGCGCTGGCTATGGCTACACCTTC
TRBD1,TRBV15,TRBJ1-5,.,CATSRGGRGQTQPQHF,TGTGCCACCAGCAGAGGGGGCAGGGGGCAAACCCAGCCCCAGCATTTT
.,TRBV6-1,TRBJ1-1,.,CASSGPRGGVSTEAFF,TGTGCCAGCAGTGGACCCCGGGGAGGGGTGAGCACTGAAGCTTTCTTT
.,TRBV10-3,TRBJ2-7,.,CAISLQVGVYEQYF,TGTGCCATCAGTTTACAGGTTGGGGTCTACGAGCAGTACTTC
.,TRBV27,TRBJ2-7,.,CASSLAGRYEQYF,TGTGCCAGCAGTTTAGCAGGGCGCTACGAGCAGTACTTC
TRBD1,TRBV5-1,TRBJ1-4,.,CASSPGQKEKLFF,TGCGCCAGCAGCCCGGGACAGAAGGAAAAACTGTTTTTT
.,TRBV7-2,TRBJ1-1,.,CASSLVFRVQGTEAFF,TGTGCCAGCAGCTTAGTATTCCGGGTTCAGGGCACTGAAGCTTTCTTT
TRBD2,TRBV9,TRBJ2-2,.,CASSVAWTSGTGELFF,TGTGCCAGCAGCGTAGCTTGGACTAGCGGCACCGGGGAGCTGTTTTTT
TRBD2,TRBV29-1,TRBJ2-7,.,CSVGTSGSPGREQYF,TGCAGCGTTGGGACTAGCGGGAGCCCCGGGCGCGAGCAGTACTTC
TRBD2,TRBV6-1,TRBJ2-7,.,CASSGRLAALPEQYF,TGTGCCAGCAGTGGCAGACTAGCTGCCCTCCCCGAGCAGTACTTC
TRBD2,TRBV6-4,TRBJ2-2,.,CASSEVGLGTGELFF,TGTGCCAGCAGTGAAGTAGGACTAGGCACCGGGGAGCTGTTTTTT
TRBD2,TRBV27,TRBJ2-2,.,CASGTGLVPTGELFF,TGTGCGAGCGGAACAGGACTAGTTCCCACCGGGGAGCTGTTTTTT
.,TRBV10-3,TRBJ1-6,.,CAARPGLMDSPLHF,TGTGCCGCCCGGCCAGGGCTGATGGATTCACCCCTCCACTTT
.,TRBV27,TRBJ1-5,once,CASSLDGINQPQHF,TGTGCCAGCAGTCTAGACGGTATCAATCAGCCCCAGCATTTT
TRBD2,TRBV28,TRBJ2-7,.,CASSSTSGRGVAYEQYF,TGTGCCAGCAGTTCTACTAGCGGGAGAGGGGTGGCCTACGAGCAGTACTTC
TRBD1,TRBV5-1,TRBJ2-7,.,CASSPRDSYEQYF,TGCGCCAGCAGCCCCCGGGACAGCTACGAGCAGTACTTC
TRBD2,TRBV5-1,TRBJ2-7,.,CASSTGTSGSSVF,TGCGCCAGCAGCACCGGGACTAGCGGGAGCAGTGTCTTC
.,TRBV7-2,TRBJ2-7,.,CASGGTFANEQYF,TGTGCCAGCGGGGGGACTTTTGCGAACGAGCAGTACTTC
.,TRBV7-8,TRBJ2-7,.,CASSLARGSSYEQYF,TGTGCCAGCAGCTTAGCCAGGGGATCGTCCTACGAGCAGTACTTC
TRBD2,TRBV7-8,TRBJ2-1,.,CASSRTSGGNEQFF,TGTGCCAGCAGCAGGACTAGCGGGGGGAATGAGCAGTTCTTC
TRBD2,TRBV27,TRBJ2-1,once,CASSLGAGGAYNEQFF,TGTGCCAGCAGTTTAGGGGCGGGAGGGGCTTACAATGAGCAGTTCTTC
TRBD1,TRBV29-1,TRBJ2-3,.,CSVEGQGTDTQYF,TGCAGCGTAGAAGGACAGGGAACAGATACGCAGTATTTT
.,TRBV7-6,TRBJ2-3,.,CASSLAFGGLTDTQYF,TGTGCCAGCAGCTTAGCGTTCGGGGGACTCACAGATACGCAGTATTTT
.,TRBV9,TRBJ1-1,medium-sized,CASSAGGNTEAFF,TGTGCCAGCAGCGCGGGGGGGAACACTGAAGCTTTCTTT
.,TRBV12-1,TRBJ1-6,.,CASSPRIPAFRNSPLHF,TGTGCCAGCAGCCCTAGGATCCCGGCGTTTCGGAATTCACCCCTCCACTTT
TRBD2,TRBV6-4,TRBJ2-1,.,CASSDSGGRATDEQFF,TGTGCCAGCAGTGACTCTGGCGGGAGGGCCACTGATGAGCAGTTCTTC
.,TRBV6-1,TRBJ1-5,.,CASSEIRFGNQPQHF,TGTGCCAGCAGTGAAATCCGGTTTGGCAATCAGCCCCAGCATTTT
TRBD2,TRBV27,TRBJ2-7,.,CASRFRGGDEQYF,TGTGCCAGCAGATTCCGGGGGGGGGACGAGCAGTACTTC
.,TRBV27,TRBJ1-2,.,CASSFRGVRIEDYGYTF,TGTGCCAGCAGTTTCCGGGGAGTGCGTATAGAGGACTATGGCTACACCTTC
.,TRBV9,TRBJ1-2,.,CASSPWTDSNYGYTF,TGTGCCAGCAGCCCCTGGACAGACTCTAACTATGGCTACACTTTC
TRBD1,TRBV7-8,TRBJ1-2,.,CASSANSRGEDYGYTF,TGTGCCAGCAGCGCCAACTCCAGGGGGGAGGACTATGGCTACACCTTC
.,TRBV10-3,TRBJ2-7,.,CAISESLTALATRGEQYF,TGTGCCATCAGTGAGTCCCTAACGGCCCTAGCAACCCGTGGCGAGCAGTACTTC
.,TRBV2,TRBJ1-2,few,CASFLSTAYGYTF,TGTGCCAGCTTCCTTTCGACAGCCTATGGCTACACCTTC
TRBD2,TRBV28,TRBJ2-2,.,CASSLQTLAGVFGELFF,TGTGCCAGCAGTCTCCAGACTCTAGCGGGAGTTTTCGGGGAGCTGTTTTTT
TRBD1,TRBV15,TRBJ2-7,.,CATSRRDRGTGEQYF,TGTGCCACCAGCCGCCGGGACAGGGGAACGGGGGAGCAGTACTTC
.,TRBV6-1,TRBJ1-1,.,CASEWAGAVNTEAFF,TGTGCCAGCGAGTGGGCAGGTGCCGTGAACACTGAAGCTTTCTTT
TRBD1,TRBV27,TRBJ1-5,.,CASSWGQGSHQPQHF,TGTGCCAGCAGTTGGGGACAGGGTTCGCATCAGCCCCAGCATTTT
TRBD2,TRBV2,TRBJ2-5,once,CATTPLAAGTQYF,TGTGCCACCACCCCACTAGCGGCCGGGACCCAGTACTTC
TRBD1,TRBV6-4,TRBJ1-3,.,CASTKCRQGKTGNTIYF,TGTGCCAGCACCAAATGCCGACAGGGGAAGACTGGAAACACCATATATTTT
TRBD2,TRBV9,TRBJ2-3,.,CASSRATSGSDTQYF,TGTGCCAGCAGCCGAGCGACTAGCGGGAGCGATACGCAGTATTTT
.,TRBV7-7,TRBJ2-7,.,CASSETRDSYEQYF,TGTGCCAGCAGCGAGACTCGAGATTCCTACGAGCAGTACTTC
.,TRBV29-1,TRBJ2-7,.,CSVARTATGYEQYF,TGCAGCGTCGCAAGGACAGCTACAGGCTACGAGCAGTACTTC
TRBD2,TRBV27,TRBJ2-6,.,CASSLFAGGAGANVLTF,TGTGCCAGCAGTTTATTTGCGGGAGGGGCTGGGGCCAACGTCCTGACTTTC
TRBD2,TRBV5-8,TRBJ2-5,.,CASSLVGGTAETQYF,TGTGCCAGCAGCTTGGTCGGGGGGACTGCAGAGACCCAGTACTTC
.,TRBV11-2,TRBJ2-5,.,CASSEQGETQYF,TGTGCCAGCAGCGAGCAGGGTGAGACCCAGTACTTC
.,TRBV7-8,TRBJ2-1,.,CASSAIGQGGNEQFF,TGTGCCAGCAGCGCTATTGGGCAGGGGGGCAATGAGCAGTTCTTC
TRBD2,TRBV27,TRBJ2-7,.,CASSPGGGLAKNEQYF,TGTGCCAGCAGTCCGGGAGGGGGACTAGCTAAAAACGAGCAGTACTTC
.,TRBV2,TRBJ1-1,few,CASIQDKIMNTEAFF,TGTGCCAGCATCCAGGACAAGATCATGAACACTGAAGCTTTCTTT
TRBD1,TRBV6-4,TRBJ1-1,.,CASSERTGPNTEAFF,TGTGCCAGCAGTGAAAGGACAGGGCCGAACACTGAAGCTTTCTTT